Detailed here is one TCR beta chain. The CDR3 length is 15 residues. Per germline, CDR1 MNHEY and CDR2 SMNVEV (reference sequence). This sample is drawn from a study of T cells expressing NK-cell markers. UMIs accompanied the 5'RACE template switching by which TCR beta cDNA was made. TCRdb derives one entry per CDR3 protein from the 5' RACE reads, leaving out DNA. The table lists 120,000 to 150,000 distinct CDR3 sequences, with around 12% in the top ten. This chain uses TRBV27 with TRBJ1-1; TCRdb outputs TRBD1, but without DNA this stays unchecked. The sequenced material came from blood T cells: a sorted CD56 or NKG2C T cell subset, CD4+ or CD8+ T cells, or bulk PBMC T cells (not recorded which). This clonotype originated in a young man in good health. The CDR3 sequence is CASSSSTDMNTEAFF.